These 23 T cell receptor beta chains originate from one sample sequenced in a study of blood T cell repertoires in COVID-19. Method: immunoSEQ multiplex PCR; TCRdb's copy keeps in-frame clones and lacks some. There are under 150,000 clones in the sample; more than 70% occur only once, and about 2.1% lies in the top ten. The material sequenced was peripheral blood. Source of these receptors: a human donor in a cohort sampled during active COVID-19.

The rearrangement links TRBV28 to TRBJ2-1, with 7 bases aligning to TRBD1. J lost 9 bases, V lost 5 bases, and 13 bases had no gene match. This CDR3 is 15 amino acids long. Per germline, CDR1 MDHEN and CDR2 SYDVKM. DNA of the CDR3: TGTGCCAGCAGTGCATATAGGACAGGTCGGGTTGAGCAGTTCTTC. It specifies CASSAYRTGRVEQFF.

This chain links TRBV9 with TRBJ2-1; 10 nucleotides match TRBD2. Germline CDR1 SGDLS, CDR2 YYNGEE. The V gene end was trimmed by 4 bases and the J gene end by 7 bases; junction bases not matched to a gene: 8. The CDR3 is 15 amino acids. The CDR3 loop reads CASSLTGTSANEQFF. CDR3 nucleotide sequence: TGTGCCAGCAGCCTCACCGGGACTAGCGCAAATGAGCAGTTCTTC.

The chain is built from TRBV5-1 and TRBJ1-3, with no clear D. The CDR3 length is 15 residues. Between the trimmed V and J ends, which lost 2 bases and 0 bases, there was a span of 9 bases. Germline V gene lookup returns CDR1 SGHRS and CDR2 YFSETQ. The CDR3 loop reads CASSLRGDSGNTIYF. Written as DNA, the CDR3 is TGCGCCAGCAGCTTAAGAGGAGACTCTGGAAACACCATATATTTT.

This chain uses TRBV7-6 with TRBJ2-7; 8 nucleotides align to TRBD2. With V trimmed by 1 base and J by 2 bases, 13 bases remained unmatched. This CDR3 is built from 18 residues. CDR1 and CDR2 (germline): SGHVS, FNYEAQ. For the CDR3, the DNA is TGTGCCAGCAGCTTAGGGAGATCGGGGGGGTCGGGGCCCTACGAGCAGTACTTC. This encodes CASSLGRSGGSGPYEQYF.

The chain recombines TRBV6-5 with TRBJ1-4; no clear D. The CDR3 loop spans 13 amino acids. CDR1 and CDR2 (germline): MNHEY, SVGAGI. Trimming pared 4 bases from V and 11 bases from J, leaving 14 bases between. CDR3 in amino acids: CASSSLMSEKLFF. CDR3 nucleotides: TGTGCCAGCAGTTCCCTAATGTCTGAGAAACTGTTTTTT.

This chain uses TRBV5-4 with TRBJ1-4; 9 bases align to TRBD1. CDR1 and CDR2 from the germline V gene are SGHNT and YYREEE (reference sequence). V trimming: 3 bases; J trimming: 1 base; junction bases outside the gene matches: 4. The CDR3 runs to 16 residues. The CDR3 bases are TGTGCCAGCAGCTATAGGACAGGGGAAACTAATGAAAAACTGTTTTTT. Translated, it gives CASSYRTGETNEKLFF.

The V and J genes are TRBV7-9 and TRBJ2-3; the D gene is possibly TRBD2 (5 bases). CDR1 and CDR2 (germline): SEHNR, FQNEAQ (reference sequence). The CDR3 totals 15 residues. Between the trimmed V and J ends, which lost 1 base and 3 bases, there was a span of 11 bases. The CDR3 sequence is CASSLGYGDTDTQYF. The CDR3 region has the DNA TGTGCCAGCAGCTTAGGCTACGGGGATACAGATACGCAGTATTTT.

This clone was counted once. V is TRBV7-6 and J is TRBJ2-5; D might be TRBD1 (5 bases). Germline values: CDR1 SGHVS, CDR2 FNYEAQ. The CDR3 runs to 16 residues. With 4 bases removed from V and 2 bases from J, the gap between germline ends came to 17 bases. The CDR3 loop reads CASSSNRLKVQETQYF. In DNA, the CDR3 is TGTGCCAGCAGCTCAAACAGGCTAAAGGTTCAAGAGACCCAGTACTTC.

This sequence joins TRBV6-5 and TRBJ2-5, with 8 bases aligning to TRBD2. V gave up 2 bases and J gave up 8 bases; unmatched junction bases: 4. Per the germline V gene, CDR1 is MNHEY and CDR2 is SVGAGI. The CDR3 contains 13 residues. CDR3 loop: CASSYRGGPTQYF. CDR3 nucleotide sequence: TGTGCCAGCAGTTACCGGGGGGGCCCTACCCAGTACTTC.

The chain uses TRBV2 and TRBJ2-5; D remains unclear. This CDR3 has 12 amino acids. V was cut by 5 bases and J by 5 bases, with 9 bases left in between. Germline V CDR1 and CDR2: SNHLY, FYNNEI. The CDR3 loop reads CASSLPRETQYF. The CDR3 nucleotides read TGTGCCAGCAGTCTACCGAGGGAGACCCAGTACTTC.

The V call is TRBV14, the J call TRBJ2-1; 9 bases are a match to TRBD2. The CDR3 contains 15 residues. Unmatched junction bases numbered 9, after V lost 4 bases and J lost 8 bases. The germline gives CDR1 SGHDN, CDR2 FVKESK. The CDR3 DNA reads as TGTGCCAGCAGCCCGACTAGCGGCAGACTGGATGAGCAGTTCTTC. Its protein product is CASSPTSGRLDEQFF.

V usage is TRBV18 and J usage is TRBJ2-1; 11 nucleotides match TRBD2. J gave up 6 bases and V 5 bases, and 3 bases lay outside the gene matches. The germline V gene encodes CDR1 KGHSH and CDR2 LQKENI. The CDR3 is 14 residues long. The CDR3 loop reads CASSGTSGINEQFF. The CDR3 DNA reads as TGTGCCAGCTCAGGGACTAGCGGAATCAATGAGCAGTTCTTC.

V usage is TRBV30 and J usage is TRBJ1-1, with 7 bases matching TRBD1. Trimming at V came to 7 bases and at J to 7 bases, leaving 12 bases not matched to a gene. There are 13 residues in the CDR3. The germline V gene encodes CDR1 GTSNPN and CDR2 SVGIG (reference sequence). The CDR3 spells CASWTGGSNEAFF. The CDR3 DNA reads TGTGCCTCTTGGACAGGAGGGAGTAATGAAGCTTTCTTT.

This clone was seen a few times. The rearrangement uses TRBV7-9 and TRBJ2-3; TRBD1 is a possible D gene (6 bases). The germline gives CDR1 SEHNR, CDR2 FQNEAQ (reference sequence). This CDR3 has 17 residues. The germline V and J ends were trimmed by 5 bases and 6 bases, with 24 bases remaining between them. In DNA, the CDR3 is TGTGCCAGCAGCACCTACCGGGGACAAAAGGTCAGGGATACGCAGTATTTT. This codes for CASSTYRGQKVRDTQYF.

This chain uses TRBV6-2 or TRBV6-3 with TRBJ1-1; 7 nucleotides align to TRBD1. Germline loops: CDR1 MNHEY, CDR2 SVGEGT. The CDR3 runs 16 residues. With V trimmed by 6 bases and J by 3 bases, 13 bases remained unmatched. The CDR3 loop is CASRYPSGGSDTEAFF. CDR3 DNA: TGTGCCAGCAGATACCCGTCAGGGGGAAGCGACACTGAAGCTTTCTTT.

The rearrangement joins TRBV9 to TRBJ2-3, with D unclear. The CDR3 extends over 14 amino acids. Trimming removed 0 bases from V and 2 bases from J, with 7 bases in between. The germline V gene encodes CDR1 SGDLS and CDR2 YYNGEE. The CDR3 DNA sequence: TGTGCCAGCAGCGTAGCTAGAATCACAGATACGCAGTATTTT. Encoded protein: CASSVARITDTQYF.

V gene TRBV15 combines with J gene TRBJ2-7, with D possibly matching TRBD2 (6 bases). CDR1 is LNHNV, CDR2 YYDKDF, per germline (reference sequence). With 3 bases removed from V and 0 bases from J, the gap between germline ends came to 9 bases. The CDR3 spans 14 residues. In DNA form, the CDR3 reads TGTGCCACCAGCAGCGGGAGCGTCTCCTACGAGCAGTACTTC. It codes for CATSSGSVSYEQYF.

This clone was observed a handful of times. The chain carries TRBV7-2 and TRBJ2-7; D might be TRBD1 (5 bases). Trimming removed 5 bases from V and 0 bases from J, with 14 bases in between. The CDR3 length is 15 residues. Germline lookup yields CDR1 SGHTA and CDR2 FQGNSA. The DNA for the CDR3 is TGTGCCAGCAGCCTCGACAGTGATTACTCCTACGAGCAGTACTTC. Its translation is CASSLDSDYSYEQYF.

The chain joins TRBV4-1 to TRBJ1-5, with D possibly being TRBD1 (6 bases). This CDR3 has 16 amino acids. Germline V gene data show CDR1 as MGHRA and CDR2 as YSYEKL. V lost 1 base and J lost 0, with 10 bases in between. CDR3 DNA sequence: TGCGCCAGCAGCCAAGGGGCGGGGGCTAGCAATCAGCCCCAGCATTTT. It codes for CASSQGAGASNQPQHF.

The gene calls are TRBV7-2 and TRBJ1-4; 9 nucleotides agree with TRBD1. The CDR3 is made up of 14 amino acids. V shed 6 bases and J 7 bases; nucleotides not matched to a gene: 6. Looked up from germline, CDR1 is SGHTA and CDR2 is FQGNSA. CDR3 in amino acids: CASSPNRGLEKLFF. The CDR3 nucleotides are TGTGCCAGCAGTCCGAACAGGGGGCTTGAAAAACTGTTTTTT.

The chain combines TRBV19 with TRBJ2-7, with D possibly being TRBD1 (5 bases). Germline V gene sequence: CDR1 LNHDA, CDR2 SQIVND (reference sequence). The CDR3 sequence is 13 residues long. Trimming removed 3 bases at V and 7 bases at J, with 13 bases between. CDR3 sequence: CASSMGPGFEQYF. As DNA, the CDR3 is TGTGCCAGTAGTATGGGGCCAGGGTTTGAGCAGTACTTC.

The V and J genes are TRBV15 and TRBJ2-7; D is perhaps TRBD1 (5 bases). The CDR3 covers 11 residues. Germline CDR1 is LNHNV and CDR2 is YYDKDF (reference sequence). V was clipped by 3 bases and J by 7 bases, with 7 bases between them. DNA for the CDR3: TGTGCCACCAGCAGGGACATAGAGCAGTACTTC. It specifies CATSRDIEQYF.

The chain couples TRBV20-1 to TRBJ2-7; 9 bases map to TRBD2. V shed 3 bases and J 0 bases; nucleotides not matched to a gene: 3. CDR3 size: 14 residues. Germline CDR1 and CDR2: DFQATT and SNEGSKA (reference sequence). The CDR3 nucleotides read TGCAGTGCTAGTTCTAGCGGGGTCTCCTACGAGCAGTACTTC. It encodes CSASSSGVSYEQYF.